Presented here are 30 T cell receptor beta chains from one specimen sequenced in a study of early T cells in non-severe SARS-CoV-2 infection. TCRdb processed the 5' RACE reads anew with MiXCR; each CDR3 protein has one entry. The sample gives 25,000 to 35,000 distinct CDR3 sequences, 5.7% of which show up once; 5.5% to 7% is in the top ten. Sample: whole blood. The receptors were sampled from an adult who was a healthcare worker with PCR-confirmed SARS-CoV-2 infection or an uninfected control (not recorded which).

This clonotype was counted at least ten times. CDR3 bases: TGTGCTAGTGGTACGGCGGGGAATGAGCAGTTCTTC. It encodes CASGTAGNEQFF. The chain has TRBV12-5 and TRBJ2-1, with TRBD2 as a possible D gene (6 bases). Between the trimmed V and J ends, which lost 5 bases and 7 bases, there was a span of 9 bases. This CDR3 contains 12 residues. Germline loops: CDR1 LGHNT, CDR2 FRNRAP.

This clonotype was picked up many times. The chain couples TRBV7-8 to TRBJ1-2; D remains ambiguous. This CDR3 comprises 16 residues. V shed 3 bases and J shed 0 bases, with 14 bases lying between them. The V gene's germline CDR1 is SGHVS and CDR2 FQNEAQ. CDR3 amino acids: CASSFNWGDSNYGYTF. CDR3 DNA: TGTGCCAGCAGCTTTAATTGGGGAGATTCTAACTATGGCTACACCTTC.

The sample holds one count of this clonotype. This may be a read error, as it is one base from a much larger clone. The genes are TRBV10-3 and TRBJ1-1; no reliable D call. This CDR3 has 13 residues. The V gene's germline CDR1 is ENHRY and CDR2 SYGVKD. The CDR3 bases are TGTGTCGCCCGATGGGAGATGAACACTGAAGCTTTCTTT. It codes for CVARWEMNTEAFF.

This clonotype was counted many times. The gene calls are TRBV20-1 and TRBJ1-2; D might be TRBD1 (5 bases). Germline CDR1 and CDR2: DFQATT and SNEGSKA (reference sequence). The CDR3 length is 13 residues. The V gene lost 5 bases and the J gene lost 0 bases, with 10 bases spanning the gap. The DNA of the CDR3 is TGCAGTGCTGGGGACGGTACTAACTATGGCTACACCTTC. Translating it yields CSAGDGTNYGYTF.

In this sample, this clonotype turned up many times. This chain joins TRBV7-9 and TRBJ1-1; D ambiguous. The CDR3 consists of 14 residues. Germline CDR1 reads SEHNR; CDR2 reads FQNEAQ (reference sequence). V lost 1 base to trimming and J lost 6 bases, with 12 bases between them. CDR3 in DNA: TGTGCCAGCAGCTTAGACTCATCTAACGCTGAAGCTTTCTTT. Protein product: CASSLDSSNAEAFF.

The sample holds many counts of this clonotype. The CDR3 reads CASSSTGTDTQYF. CDR3 nucleotide sequence: TGCGCCAGCAGCTCGACAGGCACAGATACGCAGTATTTT. V gene TRBV5-1 combines with J gene TRBJ2-3, with D tentatively TRBD1 (5 bases). V lost 3 bases and J 1 base, leaving 6 bases between the germline ends. This CDR3 comprises 13 residues. Germline assignment: CDR1 SGHRS and CDR2 YFSETQ.

The sample holds many counts of this clonotype. The chain carries TRBV5-1 and TRBJ2-7; 14 bases fit TRBD2. V was pared by 5 bases and J by 6 bases, with 1 base of the junction left unmatched. Germline V CDR1 and CDR2: SGHRS, YFSETQ. The CDR3 sequence is 13 residues long. The CDR3 loop reads CASRGLAGVEQYF. The CDR3 nucleotides read TGCGCCAGCAGGGGACTAGCGGGAGTCGAGCAGTACTTC.

The J gene is TRBJ2-3, the V gene TRBV20-1, with 7 bases fitting TRBD2. The junction had 6 bases not matched to a gene; V was cut back by 7 bases and J by 8 bases. Looked up from germline, CDR1 is DFQATT and CDR2 is SNEGSKA (reference sequence). The CDR3 sequence is 11 residues long. CDR3: CSVWGRGTQYF. The CDR3 DNA sequence: TGCAGTGTTTGGGGGAGGGGTACGCAGTATTTT.

This clonotype was seen a few times. V and J are TRBV11-2 and TRBJ2-1; TRBD2 might be the D (5 bases). Per germline, CDR1 SGHAT and CDR2 FQNNGV. The CDR3 spans 16 residues. V lost 0 bases to trimming and J lost 6 bases, with 15 bases between them. CDR3 bases: TGTGCCAGCAGCTTAGACGGTGGACTCTACCGCAATGAGCAGTTCTTC. Amino acid sequence: CASSLDGGLYRNEQFF.

This clonotype appeared many times. This chain joins TRBV7-3 and TRBJ2-3, with unresolved D. This CDR3 is built from 15 residues. V was clipped by 5 bases and J by 1 base, with 13 bases between them. The germline V gene encodes CDR1 SGHTA and CDR2 FQGTGA. The CDR3 coding sequence is TGTGCCAGCAGCCGTAACGGTTTTGGCACAGATACGCAGTATTTT. Protein: CASSRNGFGTDTQYF.

This clonotype has ten or more counts. The rearrangement uses TRBV7-9 and TRBJ2-5; 10 bases are shared with TRBD2. Germline assignment: CDR1 SEHNR and CDR2 FQNEAQ (reference sequence). Trimming cost V 5 bases and J 3 bases; bases outside gene matches: 3. This CDR3 has 14 amino acids. CDR3 nucleotides: TGTGCCAGCAGCCCGGGACTAGCGAAAGAGACCCAGTACTTC. Residues: CASSPGLAKETQYF.

This clonotype was picked up many times. The chain joins TRBV4-1 to TRBJ2-7; D may be TRBD2 (5 bases). This CDR3 comprises 12 residues. CDR1 is MGHRA, CDR2 YSYEKL, per germline. The V end lost 0 bases, the J end lost 5 bases, and 5 bases lay between the germline ends. CDR3 amino acids: CASSQERDEQYF. CDR3 DNA sequence: TGCGCCAGCAGCCAAGAGCGGGACGAGCAGTACTTC.

The chain carries TRBV5-4 and TRBJ2-5; 8 positions match TRBD2. The trim removed 2 bases at V and 6 bases at J, leaving 6 bases unmatched. Germline CDR1 reads SGHNT; CDR2 reads YYREEE (reference sequence). This CDR3 has 14 residues. The CDR3 region is CASSFREGHKTQYF. As DNA, the CDR3 is TGTGCCAGCAGCTTTCGGGAGGGCCACAAGACCCAGTACTTC. Full variable domain (missing parts from reference TRBV5-4 and TRBJ2-5): ETGVTQSPTHLIKTRGQQVTLRCSSQSGHNTVSWYQQALGQGPQFIFQYYREEENGRGNFPPRFSGLQFPNYSSELNVNALELDDSALYLCASSFREGHKTQYFGPGTRLLVL.

This clonotype was counted many times. The V call is TRBV30, the J call TRBJ2-1, with a weak D call TRBD1 (5 bases). Germline-derived CDR1 and CDR2 are GTSNPN and SVGIG (reference sequence). CDR3 length: 12 residues. The germline V and J ends were trimmed by 0 bases and 10 bases, with 10 bases remaining between them. CDR3 loop: CAWSVEGVEQFF. Written as DNA, the CDR3 is TGTGCCTGGAGTGTTGAAGGGGTCGAGCAGTTCTTC.

This clonotype occurred a few times. The rearrangement links TRBV7-2 to TRBJ1-6, with 7 bases that match TRBD1. The CDR3 covers 15 residues. Germline V gene lookup returns CDR1 SGHTA and CDR2 FQGNSA. Unmatched junction bases numbered 7, after V lost 5 bases and J lost 6 bases. As DNA, the CDR3 is TGTGCCAGCAGCGCGAGACAGGGTCTTAATTCACCCCTCCACTTT. This translates into CASSARQGLNSPLHF.

The chain carries TRBV6-1 and TRBJ2-3; D might be TRBD2 (5 bases). CDR3 length equals 14 residues. V was pared by 4 bases and J by 5 bases, with 13 bases between. Germline V gene lookup returns CDR1 MNHNS and CDR2 SASEGT. Here the CDR3 reads CASSVDPEGDTQYF. CDR3 coding DNA: TGTGCCAGCAGTGTAGACCCCGAGGGAGATACGCAGTATTTT.

This clonotype has ten or more counts. The V gene is TRBV19, the J gene TRBJ2-1; possible D gene TRBD2, 6 bases. Trimming took off 6 bases at V and 0 bases at J, with 12 bases between the two ends. Germline V gene data show CDR1 as LNHDA and CDR2 as SQIVND (reference sequence). The CDR3 totals 15 residues. The CDR3 spells CASRARGISYNEQFF. The CDR3 DNA is TGTGCCAGTAGGGCCCGGGGGATCTCCTACAATGAGCAGTTCTTC.

This clonotype has ten or more counts. The chain carries TRBV28 and TRBJ1-2; maybe TRBD1 (6 bases). The germline V and J ends were trimmed by 6 bases and 5 bases, with 16 bases remaining between them. The CDR3 totals 14 residues. Germline-derived CDR1 and CDR2 are MDHEN and SYDVKM. The CDR3 sequence is CASRPDVGAYGYTF. The CDR3 coding sequence is TGTGCCAGCAGACCAGACGTGGGGGCATATGGCTACACCTTC.

This clonotype was seen ten or more times. The gene calls are TRBV5-1 and TRBJ2-6, with TRBD2 matching 13 bases. V shed 4 bases, J shed 3 bases, and the junction held 4 bases outside the gene matches. The CDR3 is 17 residues long. The germline CDR1 and CDR2 sequences are SGHRS and YFSETQ. The CDR3 spells CASSGLAGVGGANVLTF. The CDR3 coding sequence is TGCGCCAGCAGCGGACTAGCGGGAGTTGGTGGGGCCAACGTCCTGACTTTC.

V and J are TRBV4-2 and TRBJ2-1; the match to TRBD2 covers 10 bases. The CDR3 consists of 17 residues. Trimming took 0 bases from V and 0 from J; bases not matched to a gene: 2. From germline, CDR1 is LGHNA and CDR2 YNFKEQ. The CDR3 here is CASSQEASGSSYNEQFF. CDR3 coding DNA: TGTGCCAGCAGCCAAGAGGCTAGCGGGAGCTCCTACAATGAGCAGTTCTTC.

This clonotype was counted ten times or more. The gene calls are TRBV7-8 and TRBJ1-5; no clear D. Germline V gene data show CDR1 as SGHVS and CDR2 as FQNEAQ. The V end was cut by 6 bases, the J end by 0 bases, with 9 bases between. The CDR3 is 14 amino acids. The CDR3: CASRETYSNQPQHF. The CDR3 nucleotides are TGTGCCAGCAGGGAGACTTATAGCAATCAGCCCCAGCATTTT.

This clonotype was seen a handful of times. The chain couples TRBV28 to TRBJ2-1; 13 bases agree with TRBD2. The J segment lost 4 bases and the V segment lost 1 base, leaving 4 bases of the junction unmatched. CDR1 is MDHEN and CDR2 is SYDVKM in the germline V gene. The CDR3 has 17 amino acids. This CDR3 reads CASSLSSGLAGYNEQFF. The CDR3 coding sequence is TGTGCCAGCAGTTTATCATCGGGACTAGCGGGGTACAATGAGCAGTTCTTC.

This chain connects TRBV27 to TRBJ2-7, with 7 bases aligning to TRBD2. Germline loops: CDR1 MNHEY, CDR2 SMNVEV (reference sequence). This CDR3 contains 15 residues. With V trimmed by 7 bases and J by 5 bases, 14 bases remained unmatched. The CDR3 protein is CASISLREAGHEQYF. CDR3 coding DNA: TGTGCCAGCATCAGCCTCCGGGAGGCAGGACACGAGCAGTACTTC.

Many counts were recorded for this clonotype. The genes are TRBV6-1 and TRBJ1-4, with a weak D call TRBD1 (5 bases). The CDR3 is 15 residues long. Germline values: CDR1 MNHNS, CDR2 SASEGT. V was clipped by 7 bases and J by 8 bases, with 20 bases between them. The CDR3 sequence is CASTSGEGSVEKLFF. The CDR3 region has the DNA TGTGCCAGCACTTCCGGAGAGGGGAGCGTGGAAAAACTGTTTTTT.

Concerning this clonotype: With a much larger clone just one base away, this may be a read error. This sequence joins TRBV5-4 and TRBJ2-1, with TRBD2 as a possible D gene (5 bases). CDR3 length equals 13 residues. The germline V gene has CDR1 SGHNT and CDR2 YYREEE (reference sequence). Trimming stripped 4 bases from V and 10 bases from J, with 15 bases between. CDR3 coding DNA: TGTGCCAGCAGCGCCGGCACCGGGGTCGAGCAGTTCTTC. It codes for CASSAGTGVEQFF.

There are a few counts of this clonotype. J is TRBJ2-4 and V is TRBV3-1; D gene uncertain. CDR3 length: 16 amino acids. V was cut by 1 base and J by 0 bases, with 10 bases left in between. CDR1 LGHDT and CDR2 YNNKEL come from the germline V gene (reference sequence). CDR3 region: CASSQGVRLAKNIQYF. CDR3 in DNA: TGTGCCAGCAGCCAAGGGGTGCGACTAGCCAAAAACATTCAGTACTTC.

Ten or more counts support this clonotype. The rearrangement joins TRBV20-1 to TRBJ2-7; perhaps TRBD2 as D (6 bases). The germline gives CDR1 DFQATT, CDR2 SNEGSKA (reference sequence). V was cut by 1 base and J by 7 bases, with 8 bases left in between. CDR3 size: 11 residues. In DNA form, the CDR3 reads TGCAGTGCTAGAGGAGGAGGGGAGCAGTACTTC. Translation gives CSARGGGEQYF.

This clonotype showed up just a few times. The J gene is TRBJ2-3, the V gene TRBV6-5; no firm D call. Germline V CDR1 and CDR2: MNHEY, SVGAGI. This CDR3 comprises 13 residues. Trimming took off 4 bases at V and 5 bases at J, with 10 bases between the two ends. In DNA, the CDR3 is TGTGCCAGCAGTTTTCGACTCCTAGATACGCAGTATTTT. It translates to CASSFRLLDTQYF.

This clonotype appeared many times. V is TRBV12-3 or TRBV12-4 and J is TRBJ2-1; D perhaps matches TRBD2 (5 bases). Deletions cut 6 bases from V and 0 bases from J, with 18 bases between. The CDR3 totals 17 residues. CDR3 residues: CASSPPSGYGSYNEQFF. The CDR3 DNA reads TGTGCCAGCAGCCCTCCGAGCGGATACGGCTCCTACAATGAGCAGTTCTTC.

This clonotype was found many times. The CDR3 DNA is TGCGCCAGCAGTCGGATGACAGGGTCTAATTCACTCTCTGGAAACACCATATATTTT. Encoded protein: CASSRMTGSNSLSGNTIYF. This rearrangement joins TRBV5-1 to TRBJ1-3; 7 bases are shared with TRBD1. After removal of 5 bases from V and 0 bases from J, the junction contained 17 bases not matched to a gene. Germline V gene lookup returns CDR1 SGHRS and CDR2 YFSETQ. This CDR3 comprises 19 residues.